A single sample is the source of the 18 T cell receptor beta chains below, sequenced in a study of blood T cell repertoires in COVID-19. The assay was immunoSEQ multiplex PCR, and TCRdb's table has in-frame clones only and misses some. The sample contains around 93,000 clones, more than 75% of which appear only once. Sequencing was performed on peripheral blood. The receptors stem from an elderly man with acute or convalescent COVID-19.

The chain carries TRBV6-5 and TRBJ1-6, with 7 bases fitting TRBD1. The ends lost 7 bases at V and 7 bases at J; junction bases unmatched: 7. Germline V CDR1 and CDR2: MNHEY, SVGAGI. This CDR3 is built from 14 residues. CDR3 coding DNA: TGTGCCAGCAAGCGGACAGGAGCAAATTCACCCCTCCACTTT. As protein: CASKRTGANSPLHF.

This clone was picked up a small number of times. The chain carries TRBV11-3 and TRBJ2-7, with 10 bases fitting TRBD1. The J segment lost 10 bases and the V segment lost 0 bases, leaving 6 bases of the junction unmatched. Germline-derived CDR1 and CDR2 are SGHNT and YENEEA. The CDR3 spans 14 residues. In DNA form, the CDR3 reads TGTGCCAGCAGCTTAGAGTTTGGACAGGGGGAACAGTACTTC. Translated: CASSLEFGQGEQYF.

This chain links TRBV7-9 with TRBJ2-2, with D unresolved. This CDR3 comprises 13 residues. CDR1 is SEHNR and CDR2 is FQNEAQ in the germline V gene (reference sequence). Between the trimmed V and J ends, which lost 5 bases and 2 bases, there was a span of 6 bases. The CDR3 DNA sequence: TGTGCCAGCAGCCGTTTAAACACCGGGGAGCTGTTTTTT. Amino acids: CASSRLNTGELFF.

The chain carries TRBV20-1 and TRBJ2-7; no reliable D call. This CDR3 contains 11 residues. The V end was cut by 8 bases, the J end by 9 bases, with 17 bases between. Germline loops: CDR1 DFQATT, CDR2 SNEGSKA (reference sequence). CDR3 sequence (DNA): TGCAGTTTAGTAACAGCAACGTCGCAGTACTTC. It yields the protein CSLVTATSQYF.

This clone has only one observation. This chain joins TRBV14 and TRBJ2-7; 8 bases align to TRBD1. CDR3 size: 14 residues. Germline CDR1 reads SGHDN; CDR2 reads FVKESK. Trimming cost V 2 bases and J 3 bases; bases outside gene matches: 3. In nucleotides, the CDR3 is TGTGCCAGCAGCCAACGGGACAGGTACTACGAGCAGTACTTC. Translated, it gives CASSQRDRYYEQYF.

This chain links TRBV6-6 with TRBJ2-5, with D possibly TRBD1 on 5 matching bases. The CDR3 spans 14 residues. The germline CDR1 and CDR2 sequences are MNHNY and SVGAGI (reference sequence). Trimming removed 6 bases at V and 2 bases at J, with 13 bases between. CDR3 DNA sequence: TGTGCCAGCAGACCCAGACAGCAACAAGAGACCCAGTACTTC. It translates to CASRPRQQQETQYF.

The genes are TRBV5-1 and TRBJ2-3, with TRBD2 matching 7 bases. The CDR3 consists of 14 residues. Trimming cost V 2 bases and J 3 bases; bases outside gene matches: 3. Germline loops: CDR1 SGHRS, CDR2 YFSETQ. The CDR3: CASSFGEGTDTQYF. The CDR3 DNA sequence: TGCGCCAGCAGCTTTGGGGAGGGGACAGATACGCAGTATTTT.

The CDR3 DNA is TGTGCCAGCAGCGGAGGGACTAGCGGGGGGGTCCGGGAGACCCAGTACTTC. The encoded protein is CASSGGTSGGVRETQYF. The chain links TRBV7-2 to TRBJ2-5; 16 nucleotides agree with TRBD2. The CDR3 covers 17 residues. V dropped 5 bases and J dropped 5; count of bases not matched to a gene: 8. Germline CDR1 reads SGHTA; CDR2 reads FQGNSA.

The CDR3 protein is CASSLDRGPYEQYF. CDR3 nucleotide sequence: TGTGCCAGCAGCCTTGACAGGGGACCCTACGAGCAGTACTTC. The genes are TRBV6-5 and TRBJ2-7; TRBD1 matches at 8 bases. Germline trimming cut 6 bases from V and 2 bases from J; bases unmatched to any gene: 6. Per germline, CDR1 MNHEY and CDR2 SVGAGI. This CDR3 region has 14 residues.

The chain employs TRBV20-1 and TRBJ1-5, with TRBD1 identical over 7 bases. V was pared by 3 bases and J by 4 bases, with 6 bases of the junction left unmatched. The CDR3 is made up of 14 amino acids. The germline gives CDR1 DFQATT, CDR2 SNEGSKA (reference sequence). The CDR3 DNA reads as TGCAGTGCTAGTATGGGGACAGAAAATCAGCCCCAGCATTTT. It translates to CSASMGTENQPQHF.

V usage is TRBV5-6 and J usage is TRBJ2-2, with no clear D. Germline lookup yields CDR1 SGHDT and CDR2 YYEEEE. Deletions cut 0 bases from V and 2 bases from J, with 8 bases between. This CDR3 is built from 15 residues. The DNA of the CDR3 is TGTGCCAGCAGCTTGGTGCAGTTAAACACCGGGGAGCTGTTTTTT. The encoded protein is CASSLVQLNTGELFF.

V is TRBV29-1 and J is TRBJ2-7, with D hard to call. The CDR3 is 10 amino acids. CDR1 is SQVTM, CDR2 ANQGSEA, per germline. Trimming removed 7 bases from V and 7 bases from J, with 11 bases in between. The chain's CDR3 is CSAYGPEQYF. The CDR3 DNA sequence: TGCAGCGCTTATGGGCCGGAGCAGTACTTC.

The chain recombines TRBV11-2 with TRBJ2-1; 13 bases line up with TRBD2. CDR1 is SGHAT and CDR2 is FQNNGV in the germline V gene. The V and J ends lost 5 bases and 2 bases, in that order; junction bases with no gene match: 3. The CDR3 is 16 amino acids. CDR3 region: CASSEGTSGAYNEQFF. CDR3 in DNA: TGTGCCAGCAGCGAGGGGACTAGCGGGGCCTACAATGAGCAGTTCTTC.

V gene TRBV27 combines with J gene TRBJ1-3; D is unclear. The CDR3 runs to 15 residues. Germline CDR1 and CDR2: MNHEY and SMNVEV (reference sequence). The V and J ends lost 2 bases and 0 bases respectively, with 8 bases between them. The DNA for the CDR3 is TGTGCCAGCAGTTTAGCGGGGAGCTCTGGAAACACCATATATTTT. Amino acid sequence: CASSLAGSSGNTIYF.

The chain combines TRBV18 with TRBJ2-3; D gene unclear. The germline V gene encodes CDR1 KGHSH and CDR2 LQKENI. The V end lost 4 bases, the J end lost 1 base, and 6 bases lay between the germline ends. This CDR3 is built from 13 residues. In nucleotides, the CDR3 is TGTGCCAGCTCACGGCTGCGCACAGATACGCAGTATTTT. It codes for CASSRLRTDTQYF.

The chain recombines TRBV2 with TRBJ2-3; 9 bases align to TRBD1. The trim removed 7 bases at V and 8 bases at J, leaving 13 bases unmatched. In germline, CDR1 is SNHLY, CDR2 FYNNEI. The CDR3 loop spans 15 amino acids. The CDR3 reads CASTEGDRVRGTQYF. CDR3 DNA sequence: TGTGCCAGCACCGAAGGGGACAGGGTACGAGGTACGCAGTATTTT. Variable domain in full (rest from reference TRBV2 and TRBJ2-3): EPEVTQTPSHQVTQMGQEVILRCVPISNHLYFYWYRQILGQKVEFLVSFYNNEISEKSEIFDDQFSVERPDGSNFTLKIRSTKLEDSAMYFCASTEGDRVRGTQYFGPGTRLTVL.

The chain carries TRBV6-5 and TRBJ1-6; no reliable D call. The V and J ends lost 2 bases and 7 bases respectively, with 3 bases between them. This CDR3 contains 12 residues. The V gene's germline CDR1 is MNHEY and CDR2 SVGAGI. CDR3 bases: TGTGCCAGCAGTTACACAAATTCACCCCTCCACTTT. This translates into CASSYTNSPLHF.

The CDR3 nucleotides read TGTGCCAGCAGCTTGGGGGGACAGGGGAGGACCGGGGAGCTGTTTTTT. Translating gives CASSLGGQGRTGELFF. V and J are TRBV5-6 and TRBJ2-2; 10 nucleotides match TRBD1. Germline V gene lookup returns CDR1 SGHDT and CDR2 YYEEEE. This CDR3 spans 16 amino acids. Germline trimming cut 0 bases from V and 5 bases from J; bases unmatched to any gene: 4. Drawing the rest from reference TRBV5-6 and TRBJ2-2, the complete variable domain is DAGVTQSPTHLIKTRGQQVTLRCSPKSGHDTVSWYQQALGQGPQFIFQYYEEEERQRGNFPDRFSGHQFPNYSSELNVNALLLGDSALYLCASSLGGQGRTGELFFGEGSRLTVL.